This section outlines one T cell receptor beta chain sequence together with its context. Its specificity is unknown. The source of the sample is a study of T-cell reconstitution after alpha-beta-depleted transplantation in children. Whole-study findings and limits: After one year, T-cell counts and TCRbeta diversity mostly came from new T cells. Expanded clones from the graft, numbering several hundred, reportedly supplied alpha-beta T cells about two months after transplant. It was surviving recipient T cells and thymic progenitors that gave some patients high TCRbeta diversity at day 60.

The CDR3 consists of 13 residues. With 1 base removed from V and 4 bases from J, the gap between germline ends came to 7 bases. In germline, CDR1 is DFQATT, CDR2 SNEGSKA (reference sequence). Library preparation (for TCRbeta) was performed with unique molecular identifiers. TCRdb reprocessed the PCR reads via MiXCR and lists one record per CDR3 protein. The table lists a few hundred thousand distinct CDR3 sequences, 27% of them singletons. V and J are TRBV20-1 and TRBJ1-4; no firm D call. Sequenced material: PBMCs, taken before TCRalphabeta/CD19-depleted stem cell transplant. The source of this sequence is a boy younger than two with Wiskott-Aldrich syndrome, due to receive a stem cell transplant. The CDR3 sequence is CSARGSLNEKLFF. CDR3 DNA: TGCAGTGCTAGAGGCAGCCTTAATGAAAAACTGTTTTTT.